This paragraph reports one T cell receptor beta chain. What it recognizes is unknown. The trim removed 6 bases at V and 2 bases at J, leaving 8 bases unmatched. CDR3 length: 15 amino acids. The germline CDR1 and CDR2 sequences are SGDLS and YYNGEE. The data originate from a study of glioma-infiltrating T cells after dendritic cell vaccination. Findings of the study overall: Longer survival after dendritic cell vaccination followed higher pretreatment TIL content.

The time point was: after dendritic cell vaccination, including at tumor progression/relapse. Data came from immunoSEQ multiplex PCR; TCRdb stores just in-frame clones and leaves some out. Here the sample spans tens of thousands of clones, around 85% being singletons. This sequence joins TRBV9 and TRBJ2-5; 9 positions agree with TRBD2. The source is a human donor with glioblastoma. The input for sequencing was blood, taken after dendritic cell vaccination. The CDR3 DNA is TGTGCCAGCACCCTTAGCGGGGGCCGACAAGAGACCCAGTACTTC. The encoded protein is CASTLSGGRQETQYF.